A single sample is the source of the 27 T cell receptor beta chains below, sequenced in a study of T cells after yellow fever vaccination. TCRdb itself ran the 5' RACE reads through MiXCR, one entry per CDR3 protein. The table lists about 580,000 distinct CDR3 sequences, around 17% of them singletons. Sequences were derived from PBMCs, sampled 4 to 5 days after the first yellow fever vaccination. These receptors all come from a man aged 18 to 29 who received the YFV17D yellow fever vaccine.

The chain employs TRBV5-1 and TRBJ1-6, with TRBD1 matching over 8 bases. The CDR3 is 15 residues long. The ends lost 0 bases at V and 10 bases at J; junction bases unmatched: 6. CDR1 is SGHRS and CDR2 is YFSETQ in the germline V gene. CDR3: CASSLDRGSGSPLHF. Written as DNA, the CDR3 is TGCGCCAGCAGCTTGGACAGGGGGTCCGGGTCACCCCTCCACTTT.

This clonotype showed up just a few times. The chain is built from TRBV10-2 and TRBJ2-5; 8 bases match TRBD2. Germline assignment: CDR1 WSHSY and CDR2 SAAADI. This CDR3 is 15 amino acids long. Trimming took 7 bases from V and 2 from J; bases not matched to a gene: 9. The CDR3 reads CASTTSGYQQETQYF. DNA of the CDR3: TGCGCCAGCACAACTAGCGGATACCAACAAGAGACCCAGTACTTC.

The sample holds many counts of this clonotype. This rearrangement joins TRBV7-2 to TRBJ2-5; D gene ambiguous. The CDR3 sequence is 11 residues long. CDR1 is SGHTA, CDR2 FQGNSA, per germline. Trimming took 6 bases from V and 4 from J, leaving 6 bases between them. The chain's CDR3 is CASRDRETQYF. CDR3 nucleotides: TGTGCCAGCAGGGACCGAGAGACCCAGTACTTC.

The gene calls are TRBV5-1 and TRBJ1-2; D gene uncertain. Germline V gene data show CDR1 as SGHRS and CDR2 as YFSETQ. V was trimmed by 3 bases and J by 0 bases, leaving 12 bases between them. This CDR3 comprises 15 residues. The CDR3 sequence is CASSSFTGPNYGYTF. CDR3 in DNA: TGCGCCAGCAGCTCGTTCACCGGGCCTAACTATGGCTACACCTTC.

The genes are TRBV12-3 or TRBV12-4 and TRBJ1-5, with a possible D match to TRBD1 (5 bases). Between the trimmed V and J ends, which lost 5 bases and 5 bases, there was a span of 19 bases. The CDR3 loop spans 16 amino acids. The CDR3 DNA sequence: TGTGCCAGCAGTAAGAACTCGGGGGGGACCCATCAGCCCCAGCATTTT. The encoded protein is CASSKNSGGTHQPQHF.

V usage is TRBV2 and J usage is TRBJ1-5, with D perhaps matching TRBD1 (6 bases). V was shortened by 7 bases and J by 5 bases, with 18 bases between the two germline ends. CDR1 and CDR2 from the germline V gene are SNHLY and FYNNEI. This CDR3 is built from 15 residues. The CDR3 DNA sequence: TGTGCCAGCACTAAGGACAGTCCCCTCCATCAGCCCCAGCATTTT. Translation: CASTKDSPLHQPQHF.

Notes on this clonotype: This could be a read error, since a much larger clone is one nucleotide away. V usage is TRBV6-6 and J usage is TRBJ1-4; 8 nucleotides line up with TRBD1. The V segment lost 6 bases and the J segment 6 bases; nucleotides outside the gene matches: 0. Germline CDR1 reads MNHNY; CDR2 reads SVGAGI (reference sequence). This CDR3 contains 12 residues. The CDR3 loop is CASRTGDEKLFF. CDR3 sequence (DNA): TGTGCCAGCAGGACAGGGGATGAAAAACTGTTTTTT.

This clonotype has more than one count but fewer than ten. The chain is built from TRBV14 and TRBJ1-2; D possibly corresponds to TRBD1 (5 bases). Per germline, CDR1 SGHDN and CDR2 FVKESK. Trimming took 4 bases from V and 6 from J, leaving 15 bases between them. The CDR3 is made up of 14 amino acids. This chain's CDR3 is CASSPDWGPDGYTF. CDR3 coding DNA: TGTGCCAGCAGCCCTGACTGGGGCCCGGATGGCTACACCTTC.

The rearrangement uses TRBV20-1 and TRBJ1-1, with TRBD1 matching over 12 bases. V gave up 4 bases and J gave up 1 base; unmatched junction bases: 10. Germline V CDR1 and CDR2: DFQATT, SNEGSKA (reference sequence). The CDR3 length is 17 residues. CDR3 DNA sequence: TGCAGTGCTAAATTATTACCGGGACAGGGGGCGAACACTGAAGCTTTCTTT. Translated, it gives CSAKLLPGQGANTEAFF.

The chain couples TRBV12-3 or TRBV12-4 to TRBJ2-1; no firm D call. The CDR3 is 14 amino acids. V lost 5 bases, J lost 8 bases, and 16 bases lay in between. The CDR3 spells CASSPSLGTDEQFF. The CDR3 DNA sequence: TGTGCCAGCAGTCCCTCTCTAGGAACGGATGAGCAGTTCTTC.

The rearrangement uses TRBV10-3 and TRBJ1-1; D is possibly TRBD1 (5 bases). CDR3 length equals 11 residues. The V end lost 5 bases, the J end lost 11 bases, and 12 bases lay between the germline ends. Germline V CDR1 and CDR2: ENHRY, SYGVKD. The CDR3 protein is CAISPGRGAFF. For the CDR3, the DNA is TGTGCCATCAGTCCGGGCCGGGGGGCTTTCTTT.

This clonotype was recorded a few times. The chain recombines TRBV7-2 with TRBJ1-1; 7 bases match TRBD1. This CDR3 has 15 residues. Germline V gene data show CDR1 as SGHTA and CDR2 as FQGNSA. Trimming took 1 base from V and 5 from J; bases not matched to a gene: 7. In nucleotides, the CDR3 is TGTGCCAGCAGCTTAGAACAGGGGTTTGGGACTGAAGCTTTCTTT. The encoded protein is CASSLEQGFGTEAFF.

Turning to this clonotype: The junction departs from germline at one end; a sequencing error may be responsible. V gene TRBV7-8 combines with J gene TRBJ1-5; no definite D call. The CDR3 sequence is 13 residues long. Germline-derived CDR1 and CDR2 are SGHVS and FQNEAQ. The CDR3 DNA sequence: TGTGCTAGCAGCTTAGTGTTGTCTCAGCCCCAGCATTTT. It translates to CASSLVLSQPQHF.

This clonotype was counted a few times. V gene TRBV20-1 combines with J gene TRBJ2-1; 10 bases are a match to TRBD2. V gave up 2 bases and J gave up 6 bases; unmatched junction bases: 7. There are 15 residues in the CDR3. Looked up from germline, CDR1 is DFQATT and CDR2 is SNEGSKA (reference sequence). CDR3 DNA sequence: TGCAGTGCTAGATATCAGTCTAGCGGGGGCAATGAGCAGTTCTTC. Its protein product is CSARYQSSGGNEQFF.

This clonotype was recorded a few times. This chain uses TRBV9 with TRBJ1-1; D call uncertain. This CDR3 is 14 amino acids long. Between the trimmed V and J ends, which lost 3 bases and 4 bases, there was a span of 13 bases. CDR1 is SGDLS, CDR2 YYNGEE, per germline. The CDR3 nucleotides are TGTGCCAGCAGCGCCATGCTGGGGAGCACTGAAGCTTTCTTT. Its translation: CASSAMLGSTEAFF. Looking up the rest from reference TRBV9 and TRBJ1-1 gives the full variable domain: DSGVTQTPKHLITATGQRVTLRCSPRSGDLSVYWYQQSLDQGLQFLIQYYNGEERAKGNILERFSAQQFPDLHSELNLSSLELGDSALYFCASSAMLGSTEAFFGQGTRLTVV.

This clonotype was recorded at least ten times. This sequence joins TRBV12-3 or TRBV12-4 and TRBJ2-4, with TRBD1 as a possible D gene (6 bases). V was clipped by 6 bases and J by 7 bases, with 22 bases between them. CDR3 size: 16 residues. CDR3 residues: CASSFSPDSRRNIQYF. As DNA, the CDR3 is TGTGCCAGCAGCTTCTCCCCGGACAGTCGGAGGAACATTCAGTACTTC.

In its sample, this clonotype was seen a few times. The V call is TRBV4-3, the J call TRBJ1-6; D might be TRBD1 (6 bases). Germline loops: CDR1 LGHNA, CDR2 YSLEER. The CDR3 is 15 residues long. The V gene lost 1 base and the J gene lost 7 bases, with 11 bases spanning the gap. CDR3 amino acids: CASSQGHRANSPLHF. The CDR3 region has the DNA TGCGCCAGCAGCCAAGGCCACAGGGCGAATTCACCCCTCCACTTT.

The sample holds a few counts of this clonotype. V and J are TRBV29-1 and TRBJ2-3; 7 positions match TRBD1. With V trimmed by 3 bases and J by 11 bases, 14 bases remained unmatched. Germline CDR1 reads SQVTM; CDR2 reads ANQGSEA. This CDR3 is 14 amino acids long. The DNA of the CDR3 is TGCAGCGTTGACTACCGGGACAGACCTCTGAGGCAGTATTTT. Translating gives CSVDYRDRPLRQYF.

This clonotype has more than one count but fewer than ten. Germline is not matched at one junction end, which may reflect a read error. As DNA, the CDR3 is TGTGCCAGCAGGGAAGGGGGCGCGGGCACCGGGGAGCTGTTTTTT. It yields the protein CASREGGAGTGELFF. J is TRBJ2-2 and V is TRBV6-1; 7 bases align to TRBD1. Looked up from germline, CDR1 is MNHNS and CDR2 is SASEGT. The length of the CDR3 is 15 residues.

This chain uses TRBV6-2 or TRBV6-3 with TRBJ2-7, with D maybe TRBD2 (5 bases). The CDR3 has 14 residues. The germline V and J ends were trimmed by 8 bases and 3 bases, with 17 bases remaining between them. Germline CDR1 MNHEY, CDR2 SVGEGT. CDR3 region: CASLPTKRDYEQYF. The CDR3 DNA reads as TGTGCCAGCCTGCCCACGAAGAGGGACTACGAGCAGTACTTC.

This chain joins TRBV7-2 and TRBJ2-4; the D is unclear. Germline CDR1 reads SGHTA; CDR2 reads FQGNSA. Trimming removed 2 bases from V and 5 bases from J, with 7 bases in between. The CDR3 extends over 13 amino acids. CDR3 DNA sequence: TGTGCCAGCAGCTTATTCACAGAAAACATTCAGTACTTC. This gives the protein CASSLFTENIQYF.

V is TRBV7-2 and J is TRBJ1-2, with D unclear. From germline, CDR1 is SGHTA and CDR2 FQGNSA. The CDR3 runs to 14 residues. Trimming took 0 bases from V and 7 from J, leaving 12 bases between them. The CDR3 coding sequence is TGTGCCAGCAGCTTAGCATCAGGAATCGGTGGCTACACCTTC. It yields the protein CASSLASGIGGYTF.

In its sample, this clonotype was seen a few times. The genes are TRBV7-6 and TRBJ2-5; D gene unclear. Trimming removed 7 bases at V and 4 bases at J, with 19 bases between. The CDR3 totals 15 residues. Germline V gene data show CDR1 as SGHVS and CDR2 as FNYEAQ. CDR3 in DNA: TGTGCCAGCATCTCGATGGGGTCCCTGGGAGAGACCCAGTACTTC. It encodes CASISMGSLGETQYF.

This clonotype was seen a handful of times. This chain joins TRBV28 and TRBJ2-2, with TRBD1 identical over 9 bases. CDR1 MDHEN and CDR2 SYDVKM come from the germline V gene. The CDR3 loop spans 15 amino acids. Trimming at V came to 7 bases and at J to 5 bases, leaving 8 bases not matched to a gene. This CDR3 is CASIRDRVKTGELFF. DNA of the CDR3: TGTGCCAGCATCCGGGACAGGGTTAAGACCGGGGAGCTGTTTTTT. The whole variable domain, remainder taken from reference TRBV28 and TRBJ2-2, is DVKVTQSSRYLVKRTGEKVFLECVQDMDHENMFWYRQDPGLGLRLIYFSYDVKMKEKGDIPEGYSVSREKKERFSLILESASTNQTSMYLCASIRDRVKTGELFFGEGSRLTVL.

The rearrangement joins TRBV5-1 to TRBJ2-1; 8 positions agree with TRBD2. CDR3 length: 16 residues. From germline, CDR1 is SGHRS and CDR2 YFSETQ. The J segment lost 0 bases and the V segment lost 2 bases, leaving 4 bases of the junction unmatched. The CDR3 sequence is CASSLNGGASYNEQFF. The CDR3 region has the DNA TGCGCCAGCAGCTTAAACGGGGGGGCCTCCTACAATGAGCAGTTCTTC.

The gene calls are TRBV9 and TRBJ2-3; the D is unclear. The ends were cut back, 0 bases at V and 3 bases at J, with 11 bases in the middle. Per germline, CDR1 SGDLS and CDR2 YYNGEE. The CDR3 contains 15 residues. The CDR3 spells CASSVGLGMTDTQYF. The CDR3 DNA is TGTGCCAGCAGCGTAGGATTAGGAATGACAGATACGCAGTATTTT.

This clonotype was recorded a few times. The V gene is TRBV11-2, the J gene TRBJ2-2, with 7 bases fitting TRBD1. With 4 bases clipped from V and 7 bases from J, the junction kept 18 bases outside the gene matches. Germline V gene lookup returns CDR1 SGHAT and CDR2 FQNNGV. The CDR3 runs 18 residues. The DNA of the CDR3 is TGTGCCAGCAGCTCACGATCGCAGAGGGGGCTGGGGATCGGGGAGCTGTTTTTT. It codes for CASSSRSQRGLGIGELFF.